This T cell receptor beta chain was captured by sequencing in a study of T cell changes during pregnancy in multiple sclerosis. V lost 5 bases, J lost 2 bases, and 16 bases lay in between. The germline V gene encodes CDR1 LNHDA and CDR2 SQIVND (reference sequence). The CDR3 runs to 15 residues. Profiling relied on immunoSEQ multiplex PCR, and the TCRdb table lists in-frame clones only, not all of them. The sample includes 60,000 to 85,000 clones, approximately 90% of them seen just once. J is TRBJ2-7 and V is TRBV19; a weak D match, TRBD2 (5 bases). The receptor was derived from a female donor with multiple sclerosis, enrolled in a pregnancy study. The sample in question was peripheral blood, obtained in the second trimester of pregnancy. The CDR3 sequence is CASSSRGTTTYEQYF. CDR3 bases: TGTGCCAGTAGTTCCCGGGGAACTACTACCTACGAGCAGTACTTC.